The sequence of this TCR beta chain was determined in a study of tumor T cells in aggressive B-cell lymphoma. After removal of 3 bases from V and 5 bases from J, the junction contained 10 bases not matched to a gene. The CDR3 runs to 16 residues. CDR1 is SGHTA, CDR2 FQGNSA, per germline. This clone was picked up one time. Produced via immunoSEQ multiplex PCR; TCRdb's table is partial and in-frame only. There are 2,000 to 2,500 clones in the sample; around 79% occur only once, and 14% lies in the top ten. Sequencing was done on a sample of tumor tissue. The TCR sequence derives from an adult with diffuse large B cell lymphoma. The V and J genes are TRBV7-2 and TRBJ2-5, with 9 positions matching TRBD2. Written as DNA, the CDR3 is TGTGCCAGCAGCTTGGGTTGGCGGGGGGGACAGGAGACCCAGTACTTC. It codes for CASSLGWRGGQETQYF.